This TCR beta chain was identified in a study of a mutant IDH1 vaccine in newly diagnosed glioma. About the study: Of treated patients, approximately 60% were men and about 40% women, averaging 40.4 years.

Sample time point: week 47, end of study. Every single dose of the vaccine, 300 ug of mutant IDH1 20-mer peptide, came with topical imiquimod. All eight of the vaccinations patients received fell in weeks 1, 3, 5, 7, 11, 15, 19 and 23. Germline V gives CDR1 SGHDT, CDR2 YYEEEE. CDR3 length equals 13 residues. The data were produced by immunoSEQ multiplex PCR, yet TCRdb's version contains in-frame clones alone and is incomplete. This table has 45,000 to 55,000 clones, 65% to 85% appearing once. Of note for this clone: The antigen remains unidentified. The junction and the germline gene differ at one end; a read error may be behind it.

The sequence was collected from a woman in her 30s with glioma. Some clones in this sample may be carry-over from other donors' samples. The source material was PBMCs, sampled from a glioma patient whose treatment included an IDH1 peptide vaccine. V gene TRBV5-6 combines with J gene TRBJ1-2; D is uncertain. CDR3 sequence reads: CASSFWENGYIAF. CDR3 nucleotides: TGTGCCAGCAGCTTTTGGGAGAATGGCTACATCGCCTTC.